This TCR beta chain stems from a study of somatic mutations in cytotoxic T cells in rheumatoid arthritis. Study observations and caveats: The study found no significant difference in CD8+ T-cell clonality between rheumatoid arthritis patients and age-matched healthy controls. Age was associated with higher CD8+ clonality in rheumatoid arthritis patients, not in healthy controls.

Sequenced by immunoSEQ multiplex PCR; TCRdb stores in-frame clones only, minus some. The profile shows about 5,000 clones, approximately 78% of them singletons. Comment on this clone: What it binds is not known.

Germline loops: CDR1 MNHEY, CDR2 SMNVEV (reference sequence). The V and J ends lost 2 bases and 1 base respectively, with 8 bases between them. The CDR3 totals 15 residues. This clonotype was sampled from an adult with rheumatoid arthritis. V and J are TRBV27 and TRBJ2-2, with D tentatively TRBD1 (6 bases). Specimen: CD8+ T cells sorted from blood. The CDR3 DNA sequence: TGTGCCAGCAGTTTACCGGGACAGAACACCGGGGAGCTGTTTTTT. This codes for CASSLPGQNTGELFF.